This record concerns one T cell receptor (beta chain) sequence. This clone has a single count. Its antigen target is currently unknown. The sample holds no much larger clone one base away, and base qualities are not on file. This specimen belongs to a study of blood T cell repertoires in COVID-19 (dated by TCRdb to about 2020). Regarding the research as a whole: Collaborator samples came from the United States, Italy and Spain and covered acute and convalescent phases of COVID-19. The material from the prospective study consisted of cDNA or gDNA derived from T cells, B-cell-depleted T cells, or PBMCs. Nearly every sample came with metadata listing a de-identified subject ID, COVID-19 status, age in years and sex. The repertoires were released in a freely available public database meant as a resource for research on the immune response to SARS-CoV-2. Samples were obtained from the ongoing ImmuneRACE study (first 160 participants) and from roughly 1,300 subjects provided by 6 global collaborators. Where HLA class I and class II types were available, the types were taken from metadata supplied by the sample provider, not from assay-based typing. Subjects who had been exposed to COVID-19, were actively infected with it, or had recovered from it provided the deeply sampled blood TCRbeta repertoires that made up the dataset.

TCRbeta CDR3 regions were amplified from genomic DNA by means of the immunoSEQ Assay, a bias-controlled multiplex PCR. Per the source publication's procedure: The number of nucleated cells in each sample was estimated from the amplification of reference gene primers within the assay. To quantify the absolute abundance of each unique TCRbeta CDR3 rearrangement, sequence reads were collapsed and filtered. Productive Simpson clonality was computed per sample as the square root of Simpson's diversity index over productive rearrangements. TCRdb limited this immuneACCESS table to in-frame rearrangements with V and J called. A share of clones is missing; checked studies link under half to unresolved V genes, and the rest is unexplained. D and trimming were read from the DNA, whereas the V and J calls and clone size are those reported in that table. A total of some 240,000 clones appear in this sample, 80% of them only once. Over 7% of the sample is taken by the ten largest.

Overall study results and their limits: How much clinical and demographic metadata was included differed by source and by participant, and the metadata was provided uncurated.

Whole blood was collected in K2EDTA tubes by collaborating institutions according to the institutions' own protocols. For TCRbeta analysis, collaborators shipped samples as frozen whole blood, isolated PBMCs, or DNA extracted from either of those sample types. From cysteine to phenylalanine, the CDR3 is 15 amino acids long. Only CDR3 DNA is held: 45 bases, read in frame from base 1. V has 0 bases trimmed and J has 7 bases trimmed; junction bases matching no gene number 7. Based on the germline V gene, the CDR1 and CDR2 sequences are SGHDN and FVKESK. The sample consisted of peripheral blood. The origin of this receptor is a woman in her sixties or seventies with acute or convalescent COVID-19. The rearranged chain carries TRBV14 and TRBJ2-3; 7 bases in between match TRBD2. The DNA sequence is TGTGCCAGCAGCCAAGAGGCTAGCGGCTTTCATACGCAGTATTTT. This encodes CASSQEASGFHTQYF.